The 19 T cell receptor beta chains below were found in one sample sequenced in a study of T cells in Graves' hyperthyroidism and ophthalmopathy. Amplification yielded TCR beta CDR3 regions, with RNA transcripts as the source. The primer set for the first-round RT-PCR of the TCR CDR3 was HTBI. Using its own MiXCR run on the multiplex PCR reads, TCRdb lists one record per CDR3 protein. This table has over 650,000 distinct CDR3 sequences, around 15% appearing once. Sample: blood. The receptors come from a man aged 18-30 years with Graves' hyperthyroidism.

The chain joins TRBV20-1 to TRBJ2-7; 14 bases fit TRBD2. The V gene end was trimmed by 3 bases and the J gene end by 0 bases; junction bases not matched to a gene: 10. CDR3 size: 18 residues. The germline V gene encodes CDR1 DFQATT and CDR2 SNEGSKA (reference sequence). The CDR3 loop is CSARGRLAGGVNSYEQYF. In DNA, the CDR3 is TGCAGTGCTAGGGGGAGACTAGCGGGAGGGGTAAACTCCTACGAGCAGTACTTC.

V gene TRBV30 combines with J gene TRBJ2-2, with no clear D. Near its end, the DNA agrees better with TRBJ1-1, so the J call may be wrong. This CDR3 is 13 amino acids long. Germline-derived CDR1 and CDR2 are GTSNPN and SVGIG (reference sequence). Here the CDR3 reads CAWSVLGGRRAFF. The CDR3 bases are TGTGCCTGGAGTGTACTGGGCGGGCGGCGAGCTTTCTTT.

The chain couples TRBV20-1 to TRBJ2-5; no reliable D call. This CDR3 comprises 12 residues. V lost 6 bases, J lost 5 bases, and 13 bases lay in between. Germline loops: CDR1 DFQATT, CDR2 SNEGSKA (reference sequence). This chain's CDR3 is CSADPASETQYF. DNA for the CDR3: TGCAGTGCCGACCCGGCCTCGGAGACCCAGTACTTC.

This clonotype was observed a handful of times. The V call is TRBV20-1, the J call TRBJ2-7; TRBD2 agrees at 16 bases. Unmatched junction bases numbered 7, after V lost 0 bases and J lost 5 bases. Germline CDR1 is DFQATT and CDR2 is SNEGSKA (reference sequence). The CDR3 has 17 amino acids. The CDR3 protein is CSARDSGLAGGIHEQYF. The CDR3 DNA is TGCAGTGCTAGAGACTCGGGACTAGCGGGAGGGATCCACGAGCAGTACTTC.

V usage is TRBV7-8 and J usage is TRBJ1-2; 8 positions match TRBD1. After removal of 5 bases from V and 0 bases from J, the junction contained 8 bases not matched to a gene. The CDR3 covers 16 residues. Germline V CDR1 and CDR2: SGHVS, FQNEAQ. The CDR3 here is CASSKKGQGPNYGYTF. CDR3 DNA: TGTGCCAGCAGCAAAAAAGGACAGGGACCTAACTATGGCTACACCTTC. The entire variable domain, with the rest obtained from reference TRBV7-8 and TRBJ1-2, is as follows: GAGVSQSPRYKVAKRGQDVALRCDPISGHVSLFWYQQALGQGPEFLTYFQNEAQLDKSGLPSDRFFAERPEGSVSTLKIQRTQQEDSAVYLCASSKKGQGPNYGYTFGSGTRLTVV.

This clonotype was seen a few times. The V call is TRBV3-1, the J call TRBJ1-2; perhaps TRBD1 as D (5 bases). The CDR3 is made up of 14 amino acids. Trimming removed 0 bases at V and 6 bases at J, with 11 bases between. Germline V gene data show CDR1 as LGHDT and CDR2 as YNNKEL (reference sequence). The CDR3 sequence: CASSQDPGRNGYTF. CDR3 sequence (DNA): TGTGCCAGCAGCCAAGACCCAGGGCGCAATGGCTACACCTTC.

This clonotype occurred many times. The V and J genes are TRBV27 and TRBJ2-3; 7 nucleotides line up with TRBD1. CDR1 is MNHEY and CDR2 is SMNVEV in the germline V gene (reference sequence). The CDR3 consists of 15 residues. Trimming at V came to 6 bases and at J to 1 base, leaving 7 bases not matched to a gene. The DNA of the CDR3 is TGTGCCAGCAGGGTCGACAGGGCCGGCACAGATACGCAGTATTTT. This encodes CASRVDRAGTDTQYF.

This clonotype was picked up many times. This chain uses TRBV7-9 with TRBJ2-5, with 8 bases fitting TRBD2. In germline, CDR1 is SEHNR, CDR2 FQNEAQ (reference sequence). Trimming removed 6 bases from V and 3 bases from J; junction bases left unmatched: 3. The CDR3 sequence is 13 residues long. DNA of the CDR3: TGTGCCAGCAGAATACTAGCGGAAGAGACCCAGTACTTC. Its protein is CASRILAEETQYF.

The CDR3 loop is CATSRDWGAGWPDTQYF. For the CDR3, the DNA is TGTGCCACCAGCAGAGATTGGGGGGCAGGATGGCCAGATACGCAGTATTTT. The genes are TRBV15 and TRBJ2-3; D is perhaps TRBD1 or TRBD2 (6 bases each). V was cut by 0 bases and J by 4 bases, with 17 bases left in between. CDR3 length: 17 amino acids. CDR1 and CDR2 from the germline V gene are LNHNV and YYDKDF (reference sequence).

This clonotype was found once. The chain carries TRBV18 and TRBJ2-3, with D perhaps matching TRBD1 (6 bases). Trimming took 0 bases from V and 6 from J, leaving 7 bases between them. This CDR3 spans 13 amino acids. Germline V gene lookup returns CDR1 KGHSH and CDR2 LQKENI. CDR3 region: CASSPPDSDTQYF. CDR3 in DNA: TGTGCCAGCTCACCACCGGACAGCGATACGCAGTATTTT.

This clonotype was counted many times. V gene TRBV7-9 combines with J gene TRBJ1-1; D is possibly TRBD1 (6 bases). CDR3 length equals 13 residues. The germline V gene encodes CDR1 SEHNR and CDR2 FQNEAQ (reference sequence). V was cut by 5 bases and J by 11 bases, with 18 bases left in between. The CDR3 coding sequence is TGTGCCAGCAGCAACCAGGCGGGGGGCGACGCTTTCTTT. Protein product: CASSNQAGGDAFF.

The CDR3 DNA reads as TGTGCCAGCAGAGTGGACGGAGCCAAAAACATTCAGTACTTC. This gives the protein CASRVDGAKNIQYF. The gene calls are TRBV6-2 or TRBV6-3 and TRBJ2-4; the D is unclear. CDR3 size: 14 residues. Trimming shortened V by 6 bases and J by 0 bases, and 9 bases separated the two germline ends. Germline V gene data show CDR1 as MNHEY and CDR2 as SVGEGT.

There are many counts of this clonotype. The chain is built from TRBV11-2 and TRBJ2-7, with 9 bases matching TRBD2. From germline, CDR1 is SGHAT and CDR2 FQNNGV. Germline trimming cut 3 bases from V and 9 bases from J; bases unmatched to any gene: 15. This CDR3 has 16 residues. CDR3: CASSFVGTSLGLGQYF. CDR3 DNA: TGTGCCAGCAGCTTCGTCGGGACTAGCTTGGGCCTCGGGCAGTACTTC.

The genes are TRBV12-3 or TRBV12-4 and TRBJ2-1; D is perhaps TRBD1 (6 bases). The V gene lost 3 bases and the J gene lost 8 bases, with 11 bases spanning the gap. The CDR3 consists of 13 residues. The CDR3: CASSFVWGHEQFF. The DNA of the CDR3 is TGTGCCAGCAGTTTTGTATGGGGGCATGAGCAGTTCTTC.

This clonotype has more than one count but fewer than ten. The CDR3 region has the DNA TGTGCCACTAAGGGACTAGCGGGATTTCGCTGGGACGAGCAGTACTTC. Translation gives CATKGLAGFRWDEQYF. V usage is TRBV24-1 and J usage is TRBJ2-7, with 13 bases fitting TRBD2. CDR3 length: 16 residues. V lost 10 bases, J lost 5 bases, and 13 bases stayed unmatched. Germline assignment: CDR1 KGHDR and CDR2 SFDVKD.

This clonotype was counted a few times. The chain combines TRBV5-6 with TRBJ2-3; 10 bases match TRBD1. The CDR3 contains 15 residues. Germline CDR1 is SGHDT and CDR2 is YYEEEE. Trimming at V came to 0 bases and at J to 5 bases, leaving 3 bases not matched to a gene. CDR3 in amino acids: CASSLGQGAKDTQYF. As DNA, the CDR3 is TGTGCCAGCAGCTTGGGACAGGGGGCAAAAGATACGCAGTATTTT. The whole variable domain, filled in from reference TRBV5-6 and TRBJ2-3, reads DAGVTQSPTHLIKTRGQQVTLRCSPKSGHDTVSWYQQALGQGPQFIFQYYEEEERQRGNFPDRFSGHQFPNYSSELNVNALLLGDSALYLCASSLGQGAKDTQYFGPGTRLTVL.

There are many counts of this clonotype. The gene calls are TRBV12-3 or TRBV12-4 and TRBJ1-1; perhaps TRBD1 as D (5 bases). V was cut by 1 base and J by 4 bases, with 10 bases left in between. The CDR3 contains 14 residues. The CDR3: CASSLEGRRTEAFF. Here the CDR3 DNA reads TGTGCCAGCAGTTTAGAGGGGAGGCGCACTGAAGCTTTCTTT.

This chain joins TRBV10-3 and TRBJ2-7; 7 positions agree with TRBD1. V trimming: 9 bases; J trimming: 3 bases; junction bases outside the gene matches: 8. Per germline, CDR1 ENHRY and CDR2 SYGVKD. This CDR3 is 13 amino acids long. The CDR3 here is CAITSGQIYEQYF. For the CDR3, the DNA is TGTGCCATTACGTCGGGACAGATCTACGAGCAGTACTTC.

The chain carries TRBV5-5 and TRBJ2-7, with D uncertain. The V gene's germline CDR1 is SGHKS and CDR2 YYEKEE (reference sequence). This CDR3 spans 14 amino acids. The ends were cut back, 0 bases at V and 0 bases at J, with 7 bases in the middle. CDR3 nucleotides: TGTGCCAGCAGCTTGGCAGCCACCTCCTACGAGCAGTACTTC. Translation gives CASSLAATSYEQYF.